Here is one T cell receptor beta chain with its context. In the authors' workflow: How many nucleated cells were present was estimated from reference gene primer amplification. The table came from immunoSEQ multiplex PCR; TCRdb's copy has only in-frame clones and leaves some out. The DNA gave D and trimming, while V, J and clone size come from that table. The top ten clones hold roughly 5% of a sample with 35,000 to 40,000 clones, 70% to 90% of them seen once. The CDR3 length is 15 residues. Trimming took off 0 bases at V and 8 bases at J, with 16 bases between the two ends. The germline gives CDR1 LGHDT, CDR2 YNNKEL (reference sequence). This entry is derived from a study of blood T cell repertoires in COVID-19. Turning to the study itself: Samples of COVID-19 (acute and convalescent) were obtained from the United States, Italy and Spain.

This chain uses TRBV3-1 (or the pseudogene TRBV3-2) with TRBJ1-2; D is possibly TRBD1 (6 bases). Sequencing input: peripheral blood. This TCR was recovered from a man aged 55 to 70 with COVID-19, enrolled during active disease. Here the CDR3 DNA reads TGTGCCAGCAGCCAAGATCTTCAGGGGTCGGGCGGCTACACCTTC. Residues: CASSQDLQGSGGYTF.